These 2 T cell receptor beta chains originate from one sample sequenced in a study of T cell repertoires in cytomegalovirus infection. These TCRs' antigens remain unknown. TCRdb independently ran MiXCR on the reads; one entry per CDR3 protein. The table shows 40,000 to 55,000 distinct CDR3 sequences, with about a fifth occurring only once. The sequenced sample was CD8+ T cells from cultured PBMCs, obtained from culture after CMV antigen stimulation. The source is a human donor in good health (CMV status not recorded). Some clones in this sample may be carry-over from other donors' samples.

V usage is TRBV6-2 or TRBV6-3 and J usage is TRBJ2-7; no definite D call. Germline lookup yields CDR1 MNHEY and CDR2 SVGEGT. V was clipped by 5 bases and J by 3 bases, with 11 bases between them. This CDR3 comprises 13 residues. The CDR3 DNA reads TGTGCCAGCAGTCAACAGCCATACTACGAGCAGTACTTC. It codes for CASSQQPYYEQYF.

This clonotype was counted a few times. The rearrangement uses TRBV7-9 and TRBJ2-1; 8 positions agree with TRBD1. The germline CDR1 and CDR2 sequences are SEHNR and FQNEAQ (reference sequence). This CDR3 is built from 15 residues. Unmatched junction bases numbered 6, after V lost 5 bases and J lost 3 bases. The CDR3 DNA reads TGTGCCAGCAGCGGAGGACAGGGTAACTACAATGAGCAGTTCTTC. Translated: CASSGGQGNYNEQFF.